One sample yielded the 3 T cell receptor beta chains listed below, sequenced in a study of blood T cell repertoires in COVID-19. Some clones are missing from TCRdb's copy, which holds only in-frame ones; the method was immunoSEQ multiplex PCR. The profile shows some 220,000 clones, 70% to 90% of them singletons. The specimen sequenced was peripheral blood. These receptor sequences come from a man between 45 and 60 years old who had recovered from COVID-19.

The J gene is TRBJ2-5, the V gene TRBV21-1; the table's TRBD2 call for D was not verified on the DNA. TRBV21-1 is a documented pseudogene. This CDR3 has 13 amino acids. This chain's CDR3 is CATTQRGAETQYF. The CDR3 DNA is TGTGCCACCACCCAACGGGGGGCAGAGACCCAGTACTTC.

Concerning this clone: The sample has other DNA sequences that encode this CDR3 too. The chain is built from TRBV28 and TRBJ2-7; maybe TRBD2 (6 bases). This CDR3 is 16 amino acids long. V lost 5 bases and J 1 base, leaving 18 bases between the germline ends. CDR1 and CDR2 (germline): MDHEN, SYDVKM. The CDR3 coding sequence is TGTGCCAGCAGTCCCCCGCCGGGTGGGGGGTCCTACGAGCAGTACTTC. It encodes CASSPPPGGGSYEQYF.

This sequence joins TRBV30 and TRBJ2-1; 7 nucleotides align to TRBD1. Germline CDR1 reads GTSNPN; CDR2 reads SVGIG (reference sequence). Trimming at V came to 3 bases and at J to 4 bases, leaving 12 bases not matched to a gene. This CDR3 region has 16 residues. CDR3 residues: CAWSGEAGGRYNEQFF. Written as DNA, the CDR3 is TGTGCCTGGAGCGGCGAAGCAGGGGGTCGTTACAATGAGCAGTTCTTC.